This paragraph covers one T cell receptor beta chain sequence. V dropped 2 bases and J dropped 8 bases, with 17 bases sitting between them. This CDR3 comprises 15 residues. Germline assignment: CDR1 SGHNT and CDR2 YYREEE (reference sequence). The data are from a study of T cell repertoires in cytomegalovirus infection. MiXCR, run by TCRdb on the reads, gives a single entry per CDR3 protein. The table records roughly 640,000 distinct CDR3 sequences, less than 25% of them present only once. The specimen was CD8+ T cells from PBMCs. This sequence was found in a human donor in good health (CMV status not recorded). Some clones in this sample may be carry-over from other donors' samples. The rearrangement uses TRBV5-4 and TRBJ2-1; no firm D call. CDR3 sequence (DNA): TGTGCCAGCAGCTTCCTATCCGATTTGGCGGATGAGCAGTTCTTC. This translates into CASSFLSDLADEQFF. The full variable domain, with the rest looked up from reference TRBV5-4 and TRBJ2-1, is ETGVTQSPTHLIKTRGQQVTLRCSSQSGHNTVSWYQQALGQGPQFIFQYYREEENGRGNFPPRFSGLQFPNYSSELNVNALELDDSALYLCASSFLSDLADEQFFGPGTRLTVL.